These 11 T cell receptor beta chains originate from one sample sequenced in a study of blood T cells in healthy people across ages. A second 7 to 11 cycle PCR used barcoded and J-beta primers. TCRdb used MiXCR to reprocess the 5' RACE reads, holding one entry per CDR3 protein. This sample has under 2,000,000 distinct CDR3 sequences, with roughly 52% found just once. Sequencing was done on a sample of blood. The receptors come from a woman aged 40-49 years in good health.

As regards this clonotype: Germline is not matched at one junction end, which may reflect a read error. The rearrangement links TRBV6-2 or TRBV6-3 to TRBJ2-5; tentative D call: TRBD1 (6 bases). The CDR3 runs 13 residues. Germline V gene sequence: CDR1 MNHEY, CDR2 SVGEGT. The CDR3 is CASSDSSEGAQYF. CDR3 coding DNA: TGTGCCAGCAGTGACTCGTCCGAGGGGGCCCAGTACTTC.

This chain connects TRBV5-1 to TRBJ1-6; TRBD1 aligns across 9 bases. Germline assignment: CDR1 SGHRS and CDR2 YFSETQ. The CDR3 has 16 amino acids. V was clipped by 1 base and J by 6 bases; unmatched bases: 5. The DNA for the CDR3 is TGCGCCAGCAGCTTGTGGCCGGGACAGGGTAATTCACCCCTCCACTTT. It yields the protein CASSLWPGQGNSPLHF.

The chain combines TRBV12-3 or TRBV12-4 with TRBJ2-1; a possible D gene is TRBD2 (5 bases). Trimming took 7 bases from V and 11 from J, leaving 21 bases between them. CDR3 length: 14 amino acids. The CDR3 loop reads CASMMAGSSQKQFF. CDR3 nucleotide sequence: TGTGCCAGCATGATGGCGGGTTCCTCTCAAAAGCAGTTCTTC.

This chain connects TRBV20-1 to TRBJ2-3; D is possibly TRBD2 (5 bases). This CDR3 is 16 amino acids long. Trimming shortened V by 4 bases and J by 0 bases, and 17 bases separated the two germline ends. Germline V gene sequence: CDR1 DFQATT, CDR2 SNEGSKA (reference sequence). In DNA form, the CDR3 reads TGCAGTGCTAACGAGGGAGAGTGGTCTAGCACAGATACGCAGTATTTT. Residues: CSANEGEWSSTDTQYF.

The V call is TRBV6-6, the J call TRBJ2-2; no reliable D call. Per the germline V gene, CDR1 is MNHNY and CDR2 is SVGAGI (reference sequence). V was trimmed by 7 bases and J by 1 base, leaving 4 bases between them. The CDR3 totals 12 residues. This CDR3 is CASTGNTGELFF. The CDR3 region has the DNA TGTGCCAGCACCGGGAACACCGGGGAGCTGTTTTTT.

This sequence joins TRBV24-1 and TRBJ2-3; TRBD1 agrees at 9 bases. Per germline, CDR1 KGHDR and CDR2 SFDVKD. With 1 base clipped from V and 4 bases from J, the junction kept 2 bases outside the gene matches. CDR3 size: 15 residues. CDR3 bases: TGTGCCACCAGTGATTTAGGGACAGGGCCAGATACGCAGTATTTT. Encoded protein: CATSDLGTGPDTQYF.

The chain uses TRBV9 and TRBJ2-5, with 7 bases identical to TRBD2. The germline V gene has CDR1 SGDLS and CDR2 YYNGEE. Trimming cost V 3 bases and J 11 bases; bases outside gene matches: 16. The CDR3 is 15 amino acids. The CDR3 loop is CASSETSNGYNEQYF. The DNA of the CDR3 is TGTGCCAGCAGCGAGACTAGCAACGGATACAATGAGCAGTACTTC.

The V call is TRBV7-6, the J call TRBJ1-4; weak D call: TRBD1 (5 bases). The CDR3 length is 13 residues. Germline-derived CDR1 and CDR2 are SGHVS and FNYEAQ. Trimming took off 5 bases at V and 8 bases at J, with 12 bases between the two ends. The CDR3 here is CASSPRQREKLFF. The CDR3 nucleotides read TGTGCCAGCAGCCCCCGACAGAGGGAAAAACTGTTTTTT.

The chain employs TRBV4-1 and TRBJ1-4; no reliable D call. Trimming left V 7 bases short and J 5 bases short, with 20 bases between. Germline-derived CDR1 and CDR2 are MGHRA and YSYEKL. This CDR3 contains 16 residues. The CDR3 here is CASTKEVGRANEKLFF. The CDR3 coding sequence is TGCGCCAGCACCAAAGAGGTCGGGAGAGCAAATGAAAAACTGTTTTTT.

The chain recombines TRBV10-1 with TRBJ1-2, with a possible D match to TRBD1 (5 bases). From germline, CDR1 is WNHNN and CDR2 SYGVQD (reference sequence). With 0 bases removed from V and 8 bases from J, the gap between germline ends came to 10 bases. This CDR3 contains 13 residues. CDR3 nucleotide sequence: TGCGCCAGCAGTGAGTCGAGGACAAGAGGCTACACCTTC. It encodes CASSESRTRGYTF.

This clonotype was counted a few times. The chain uses TRBV29-1 and TRBJ2-1, with D possibly matching TRBD1 (7 bases). Germline V CDR1 and CDR2: SQVTM, ANQGSEA. Trimming left V 3 bases short and J 6 bases short, with 27 bases between. CDR3 length: 18 residues. The CDR3: CSVDRGVGTLGTANEQFF. The CDR3, as DNA: TGCAGCGTTGATCGCGGGGTCGGTACCCTAGGGACAGCCAATGAGCAGTTCTTC.